Only one count was recorded for the clone carrying this T cell receptor (beta chain). Its target is unknown. The sample is drawn from a study of cytomegalovirus exposure and HLA in healthy donors. General study findings and limits: What was likely a sequencing artifact was a cluster of highly shared sequence variants. Rates of TCR association differed by HLA locus in a later analysis, with DRB1 highest and HLA-C lowest. Roughly uniform sequencing depth across donors was assumed, possibly incorrectly.

It was with 60 Vbeta and 13 Jbeta primers that the PCR ran. Assay: immunoSEQ multiplex PCR; the TCRdb copy retains only in-frame clones and omits some. Among just over 150,000 clones listed, approximately 86% were seen once. The CDR3 has 11 residues. CDR1 MNHNS and CDR2 SASEGT come from the germline V gene. Trimming shortened V by 9 bases and J by 4 bases, and 10 bases separated the two germline ends. The chain couples TRBV6-1 to TRBJ2-7; D is perhaps TRBD2 (6 bases). The sequence was obtained from a woman between 45 and 65 years old in good health and CMV-seropositive. Sequences were obtained from PBMCs. CDR3 bases: TGTGCCAGTCGCCGGGGGTACGAGCAGTACTTC. Translated: CASRRGYEQYF.